These T cell receptor beta chains were read from a single sample in a study of graft-versus-host responses after intestinal transplantation. Produced via immunoSEQ multiplex PCR; TCRdb's table is partial and in-frame only. The table shows about 47,000 clones, with approximately 95% occurring only once. Antigen specificity for these receptors is unknown. The specimen was unstimulated CD8+ T cells sorted from spleen or lymph node cells, collected before transplant. These TCRs come from a human donor who was the organ donor for an intestinal transplant. Both conserved end residues are part of each CDR3. The D gene is left open where the match is weak. Size values are once, few and many counts, or a class for expanded clones, and some rows have none.

>.|TRBV4-1|TRBJ1-1|TRBD1
CASSPWDSSNTEAFF
TGCGCCAGCAGCCCATGGGACAGCTCGAACACTGAAGCTTTCTTT
>.|TRBV6-5|TRBJ1-1|.
CASSYSKNTEAFF
TGTGCCAGCAGTTACTCGAAGAACACTGAAGCTTTCTTT
>once|TRBV7-6|TRBJ1-1|.
CASSKGTSGNTEAFF
TGTGCCAGCAGCAAAGGGACTTCGGGGAACACTGAAGCTTTCTTT
>.|TRBV28|TRBJ1-1|.
CASSSGVGGNTEAFF
TGTGCCAGCAGTAGTGGAGTGGGAGGGAACACTGAAGCTTTCTTT
>.|TRBV12-5|TRBJ1-2|.
CASGFEGSFYGYTF
TGTGCTAGTGGTTTTGAGGGTTCGTTCTATGGCTACACCTTC
>.|TRBV27|TRBJ1-6|.
CASRTDSLRDSPLHF
TGTGCCAGCAGGACGGACAGTCTTAGGGATTCACCCCTCCACTTT
>.|TRBV6-1|TRBJ2-7|.
CATSPGQSYEQYF
TGTGCCACCTCCCCGGGACAATCCTACGAGCAGTACTTC
>.|TRBV5-6|TRBJ2-7|.
CASSSTTGVISSYEQYF
TGTGCCAGCAGCTCCACCACAGGCGTCATTAGCTCCTACGAGCAGTACTTC
>.|TRBV27|TRBJ2-1|TRBD2
CASSDGLARNEQFF
TGTGCCAGCAGTGATGGACTAGCCCGAAATGAGCAGTTCTTC
>.|TRBV5-4|TRBJ2-5|.
CASSRDSEGETQYF
TGTGCCAGCAGCCGGGACTCCGAGGGGGAGACCCAGTACTTC
>.|TRBV2|TRBJ1-5|.
CASSVSSNQPQHF
TGTGCCAGCAGTGTGAGTAGCAATCAGCCCCAGCATTTT
>.|TRBV28|TRBJ2-1|.
CASSFLMGGNEQFF
TGTGCCAGCAGTTTCCTTATGGGCGGCAATGAGCAGTTCTTC
>.|TRBV7-9|TRBJ2-7|.
CASSTNSPSGITYEQYF
TGTGCCAGCAGCACCAACTCCCCCTCGGGGATTACCTACGAGCAGTACTTC
>once|TRBV2|TRBJ1-1|TRBD1
CASSEQGTGRTEAFF
TGTGCCAGCAGTGAGCAGGGGACAGGGCGCACTGAAGCTTTCTTT
>.|TRBV6-1|TRBJ2-7|.
CASSKRGAYEQYF
TGTGCCAGCAGCAAAAGGGGGGCCTACGAGCAGTACTTC
>.|TRBV5-6|TRBJ2-3|TRBD1
CASSPGATGVISITDTQYF
TGTGCCAGCAGCCCGGGGGCGACAGGGGTGATTTCGATCACAGATACGCAGTATTTT
>once|TRBV7-3|TRBJ1-1|.
CASSSGLNTEAFF
TGTGCCAGCAGCTCCGGACTGAACACTGAAGCTTTCTTT
>.|TRBV19|TRBJ2-5|.
CASSIGGETQYF
TGTGCCAGTAGTATAGGGGGGGAGACCCAGTACTTC
>.|TRBV7-9|TRBJ2-7|.
CASSPELTRGEQYF
TGTGCCAGCAGCCCAGAGTTGACGCGGGGCGAGCAGTACTTC
>.|TRBV2|TRBJ2-4|TRBD1
CASSVSGQAILSAKNIQYF
TGTGCCAGCAGTGTATCGGGACAGGCGATCCTCTCAGCCAAAAACATTCAGTACTTC
>.|TRBV28|TRBJ1-2|.
CASSSPGLTNYGYTF
TGTGCCAGCAGCTCACCGGGGCTCACTAACTATGGCTACACCTTC
>once|TRBV10-3|TRBJ2-5|TRBD2
CAISESTTGGLAELQETQYF
TGTGCCATCAGTGAGTCCACCACCGGAGGACTAGCGGAACTCCAAGAGACCCAGTACTTC
>.|TRBV11-2|TRBJ2-7|.
CASSLGGEISYEQYF
TGTGCCAGCAGCTTGGGCGGGGAGATCTCCTACGAGCAGTACTTC
>.|TRBV2|TRBJ1-4|.
CASSYGQSVEKLFF
TGTGCCAGCTCCTATGGACAGAGCGTTGAAAAACTGTTTTTT
>.|TRBV6-1|TRBJ1-5|TRBD1
CASSRDSNNQPQHF
TGTGCCAGCAGTCGGGACAGTAACAATCAGCCCCAGCATTTT
>.|TRBV28|TRBJ2-1|.
CASSLGVGPSSYNEQFF
TGTGCCAGCAGTTTGGGAGTGGGCCCGAGCTCCTACAATGAGCAGTTCTTC
>.|TRBV4-3|TRBJ2-7|.
CASSQGSETYEQYF
TGCGCCAGCAGCCAAGGATCAGAAACCTACGAGCAGTACTTC
>.|TRBV6-5|TRBJ2-7|.
CASSYGATSGEQYF
TGTGCCAGCAGTTATGGGGCCACCTCCGGCGAGCAGTACTTC
>.|TRBV6-4|TRBJ2-3|.
CASAPGLTSTDTQYF
TGTGCCAGCGCCCCGGGACTTACTAGCACAGATACGCAGTATTTT
>.|TRBV5-6|TRBJ2-7|.
CASSLQWQDAYEQYF
TGTGCCAGCAGCTTGCAATGGCAGGACGCCTACGAGCAGTACTTC
>.|TRBV5-1|TRBJ2-7|TRBD1
CASSPTGGFTEQYF
TGCGCCAGCAGCCCGACAGGGGGCTTCACCGAGCAGTACTTC
>.|TRBV5-6|TRBJ2-1|.
CASNPSWREEQFF
TGTGCCAGCAACCCCTCGTGGCGTGAAGAGCAGTTCTTC
>.|TRBV5-7|TRBJ1-3|.
CASSLGLGSGNTIYF
TGTGCCAGCAGCTTGGGGTTGGGCTCTGGAAACACCATATATTTT
>.|TRBV4-1|TRBJ2-7|.
CASSQGGQQYF
TGCGCCAGCAGCCAAGGTGGGCAGCAGTACTTC
>.|TRBV29-1|TRBJ1-2|TRBD1
CSVDGTGSSGYTF
TGCAGCGTTGACGGGACAGGGTCATCAGGCTACACCTTC
>.|TRBV25-1|TRBJ2-5|.
CASSESYSPQETQYF
TGTGCCAGCAGTGAATCCTATTCGCCCCAAGAGACCCAGTACTTC
>.|TRBV9|TRBJ2-5|.
CASRGLEETQYF
TGTGCCAGCCGGGGATTAGAAGAGACCCAGTACTTC
>few|TRBV27|TRBJ1-1|.
CASSFRFGGPNTEAFF
TGTGCCAGCAGTTTCCGCTTTGGGGGACCGAACACTGAAGCTTTCTTT
>once|TRBV6-5|TRBJ1-2|TRBD1
CASSPGQYYGYTF
TGTGCCAGCAGCCCGGGACAGTACTATGGCTACACCTTC
>once|TRBV4-3|TRBJ1-3|TRBD1
CASSQEIPGGLGGNTIYF
TGCGCCAGCAGCCAAGAGATTCCAGGGGGTCTGGGGGGAAACACCATATATTTT
>.|TRBV7-9|TRBJ2-3|.
CASRRSEDTQYF
TGTGCCAGCAGAAGAAGTGAGGATACGCAGTATTTT
>.|TRBV14|TRBJ1-3|.
CASSQDWGSGNTIYF
TGTGCCAGCAGCCAAGACTGGGGCTCTGGAAACACCATATATTTT
>.|TRBV27|TRBJ2-1|.
CASSSRTGKSYNEQFF
TGTGCCAGCAGTTCGCGAACAGGGAAGTCCTACAATGAGCAGTTCTTC
>.|TRBV7-2|TRBJ2-1|TRBD2
CASSHPVAGGLPYNEQFF
TGTGCCAGCAGCCACCCGGTAGCGGGGGGGCTGCCCTACAATGAGCAGTTCTTC
>.|TRBV28|TRBJ2-7|.
CASHDSHYEQYF
TGTGCCAGCCACGACAGTCACTACGAGCAGTACTTC
>.|TRBV13|TRBJ2-7|TRBD2
CASSVTSGGYEQYF
TGTGCCAGCAGCGTGACTAGCGGGGGCTACGAGCAGTACTTC
>.|TRBV6-1|TRBJ2-7|.
CASSEWHEWGTGSSYEQYF
TGTGCCAGCAGTGAATGGCATGAATGGGGGACGGGGAGCTCCTACGAGCAGTACTTC
>.|TRBV5-5|TRBJ1-1|.
CASSLGQGMNTEAFF
TGTGCCAGCAGCTTGGGACAAGGGATGAACACTGAAGCTTTCTTT
>.|TRBV19|TRBJ1-5|.
CASSQIGGQPQHF
TGTGCCAGTTCTCAAATCGGGGGTCAGCCCCAGCATTTT
>.|TRBV4-1|TRBJ2-7|TRBD1
CASSQASQGAGEQYF
TGCGCCAGCAGCCAAGCGAGTCAGGGGGCGGGGGAGCAGTACTTC